One and the same sample provided the 19 T cell receptor beta chains below, sequenced in a study of T cells in Graves' hyperthyroidism and ophthalmopathy. RNA transcripts gave rise to amplified TCR beta CDR3 regions. During a first-round RT-PCR of the TCR CDR3, the HTBI primer set was used. TCRdb itself ran the multiplex PCR reads through MiXCR, one entry per CDR3 protein. The table includes a few hundred thousand distinct CDR3 sequences, about 25% detected once. The sequenced sample was blood. The receptors shown here come from a man aged 50 to 60 with Graves' hyperthyroidism.

The V gene is TRBV24-1, the J gene TRBJ2-1; 10 bases agree with TRBD2. Trimming at V came to 7 bases and at J to 7 bases, leaving 12 bases not matched to a gene. CDR3 size: 16 residues. CDR1 and CDR2 from the germline V gene are KGHDR and SFDVKD. The CDR3 is CATSDALAGVKNEQFF. CDR3 nucleotide sequence: TGTGCCACCAGCGACGCCCTAGCGGGAGTTAAAAATGAGCAGTTCTTC.

The chain couples TRBV7-2 to TRBJ1-1, with D tentatively TRBD1 (6 bases). The CDR3 runs to 13 residues. CDR1 SGHTA and CDR2 FQGNSA come from the germline V gene. The germline V and J ends were trimmed by 1 base and 7 bases, with 10 bases remaining between them. The CDR3 spells CASSLGGGSEAFF. The CDR3, as DNA: TGTGCCAGCAGCTTAGGGGGGGGCAGTGAAGCTTTCTTT.

The sample holds a few counts of this clonotype. This sequence joins TRBV6-2 or TRBV6-3 and TRBJ2-3; weak D call: TRBD2 (7 bases). Per the germline V gene, CDR1 is MNHEY and CDR2 is SVGEGT. The CDR3 loop spans 15 amino acids. Trimming left V 5 bases short and J 5 bases short, with 17 bases between. The CDR3 spells CASSPRGGGLDTQYF. The DNA for the CDR3 is TGTGCCAGCAGTCCCCGGGGAGGGGGATTAGATACGCAGTATTTT.

The table lists this clonotype with a few counts. The chain couples TRBV28 to TRBJ2-2; TRBD1 matches 9 bases. The germline gives CDR1 MDHEN, CDR2 SYDVKM. The junction had 8 bases not matched to a gene; V was cut back by 4 bases and J by 8 bases. CDR3 length equals 15 residues. For the CDR3, the DNA is TGTGCCAGCAGTTCCTGGACAGGGGAGTTTGGGGAGCTGTTTTTT. This codes for CASSSWTGEFGELFF.

The V call is TRBV15, the J call TRBJ2-2; D not certain. Germline CDR1 is LNHNV and CDR2 is YYDKDF (reference sequence). The CDR3 is 12 residues long. V was pared by 6 bases and J by 5 bases, with 7 bases between. For the CDR3, the DNA is TGTGCCACCAGTCCGGCAACCGGGGAGCTGTTTTTT. It yields the protein CATSPATGELFF.

This clonotype was seen at least ten times. The V gene is TRBV7-2, the J gene TRBJ2-3, with D unclear. V lost 1 base and J 6 bases, leaving 11 bases between the germline ends. This CDR3 has 14 residues. Germline assignment: CDR1 SGHTA and CDR2 FQGNSA. In DNA, the CDR3 is TGTGCCAGCAGCTTAGGACTGCCCGTGGATACGCAGTATTTT. It codes for CASSLGLPVDTQYF.

The chain combines TRBV7-3 with TRBJ2-7; possibly TRBD2 for D (5 bases). Germline-derived CDR1 and CDR2 are SGHTA and FQGTGA. The CDR3 is 13 residues long. The V and J ends lost 1 base and 6 bases respectively, with 10 bases between them. The CDR3 DNA sequence: TGTGCCAGCAGCTTAATTCGGGGATCCGAGCAGTACTTC. This sequence encodes CASSLIRGSEQYF.

The CDR3 protein is CSAINWAKSYNEQFF. The CDR3 bases are TGCAGTGCCATCAATTGGGCGAAGTCCTACAATGAGCAGTTCTTC. The chain couples TRBV20-1 to TRBJ2-1; D remains ambiguous. There are 15 residues in the CDR3. Trimming left V 6 bases short and J 1 base short, with 16 bases between. From germline, CDR1 is DFQATT and CDR2 SNEGSKA (reference sequence).

This clonotype was observed many times. The CDR3 loop reads CASSMVSWGDTQYF. The CDR3, as DNA: TGTGCCAGTAGTATGGTGTCCTGGGGAGATACGCAGTATTTT. The rearrangement links TRBV19 to TRBJ2-3; D remains unclear. V gave up 3 bases and J gave up 5 bases, with 12 bases separating them. Germline V gene data show CDR1 as LNHDA and CDR2 as SQIVND (reference sequence). The CDR3 is made up of 14 amino acids.

This clonotype was counted ten times or more. The V and J genes are TRBV12-3 or TRBV12-4 and TRBJ2-1, with D perhaps assigned TRBD1 or TRBD2 (5 bases each). V was trimmed by 5 bases and J by 7 bases, leaving 27 bases between them. The CDR3 spans 18 residues. CDR3 in DNA: TGTGCCAGCAGTACGACCGTCGGGGCCCGGGATACCTTAAATGAGCAGTTCTTC. Its protein product is CASSTTVGARDTLNEQFF.

This clonotype was seen only a few times. The genes are TRBV28 and TRBJ1-4; D is unresolved. The germline CDR1 and CDR2 sequences are MDHEN and SYDVKM. This CDR3 is built from 14 residues. With 6 bases removed from V and 0 bases from J, the gap between germline ends came to 8 bases. The CDR3 nucleotides read TGTGCCAGCAGCCCTGGGACAACTAATGAAAAACTGTTTTTT. This encodes CASSPGTTNEKLFF. Filled out from reference TRBV28 and TRBJ1-4, the complete variable domain reads DVKVTQSSRYLVKRTGEKVFLECVQDMDHENMFWYRQDPGLGLRLIYFSYDVKMKEKGDIPEGYSVSREKKERFSLILESASTNQTSMYLCASSPGTTNEKLFFGSGTQLSVL.

In its sample, this clonotype was seen a few times. The genes are TRBV29-1 and TRBJ1-1; D may be TRBD1 (5 bases). V lost 6 bases and J 5 bases, leaving 13 bases between the germline ends. Germline V gene data show CDR1 as SQVTM and CDR2 as ANQGSEA. The CDR3 runs to 12 residues. CDR3 residues: CSVGEVRTEAFF. Here the CDR3 DNA reads TGCAGCGTGGGGGAGGTTCGAACTGAAGCTTTCTTT.

The rearrangement links TRBV27 to TRBJ2-1, with D possibly matching TRBD2 (5 bases). CDR3 length: 14 residues. Trimming took off 3 bases at V and 2 bases at J, with 8 bases between the two ends. Germline assignment: CDR1 MNHEY and CDR2 SMNVEV (reference sequence). The CDR3: CASSFGETYNEQFF. The CDR3 nucleotides are TGTGCCAGCAGTTTCGGGGAGACCTACAATGAGCAGTTCTTC.

The rearrangement links TRBV15 to TRBJ2-7; TRBD1 is a possible D gene (5 bases). This CDR3 contains 17 residues. Germline V gene data show CDR1 as LNHNV and CDR2 as YYDKDF (reference sequence). Trimming shortened V by 2 bases and J by 0 bases, and 17 bases separated the two germline ends. The CDR3 DNA follows: TGTGCCACCAGCAGACCGACAGAAATAAAGAGCTCCTACGAGCAGTACTTC. As protein: CATSRPTEIKSSYEQYF.

The J gene is TRBJ1-2, the V gene TRBV20-1; no clear D gene. This CDR3 region has 12 residues. Germline values: CDR1 DFQATT, CDR2 SNEGSKA (reference sequence). V dropped 3 bases and J dropped 2 bases, with 7 bases sitting between them. CDR3 in amino acids: CSASLGNYGYTF. The CDR3, as DNA: TGCAGTGCTAGTCTGGGGAACTATGGCTACACCTTC.

Only a few counts were recorded for this clonotype. Compared with germline, one end of the junction differs, possibly owing to a read error. The chain is built from TRBV7-2 and TRBJ2-5, with unresolved D. The germline V gene has CDR1 SGHTA and CDR2 FQGNSA. The CDR3 has 13 amino acids. The CDR3 DNA is TGTGCCTGCAGCTTCCTCCTATCGGGGACCCAGTACTTC. It yields the protein CACSFLLSGTQYF.

This clonotype was detected only a few times. At one end, the junction sequence differs from germline, possibly due to a read error. The chain is built from TRBV7-7 and TRBJ2-7; 8 bases are a match to TRBD1. The CDR3 sequence is 17 residues long. The V gene's germline CDR1 is SSHAT and CDR2 FNYEAQ (reference sequence). CDR3 residues: CASSPRTGQGIPYEQYF. In DNA form, the CDR3 reads TGTGCTAGCAGCCCCAGGACCGGACAGGGAATACCCTACGAGCAGTACTTC. Complete variable domain (other parts from reference TRBV7-7 and TRBJ2-7): GAGVSQSPRYKVTKRGQDVTLRCDPISSHATLYWYQQALGQGPEFLTYFNYEAQPDKSGLPSDRFSAERPEGSISTLTIQRTEQRDSAMYRCASSPRTGQGIPYEQYFGPGTRLTVT.

Concerning this clonotype itself: Germline and junction disagree at one end, which may indicate a read error. V and J are TRBV12-3 or TRBV12-4 and TRBJ2-3; 8 nucleotides agree with TRBD2. The CDR3 loop spans 15 amino acids. CDR3 in amino acids: CVSSAGTRSADTQYF. CDR3 coding DNA: TGTGTCAGCAGTGCCGGGACTAGGAGCGCAGATACGCAGTATTTT.

V and J are TRBV19 and TRBJ2-1; no firm D call. This CDR3 is built from 13 residues. Germline V gene data show CDR1 as LNHDA and CDR2 as SQIVND (reference sequence). Deletions cut 4 bases from V and 9 bases from J, with 13 bases between. This chain's CDR3 is CASSTPPWGEQFF. The CDR3 coding sequence is TGTGCCAGTAGTACACCCCCCTGGGGTGAGCAGTTCTTC.